This TCR beta chain was observed in a study of identifying expanded T cells in peripheral blood. Some clones are missing from TCRdb's copy, which holds only in-frame ones; the method was immunoSEQ multiplex PCR. This sample yields 80,000 to 90,000 clones, of which approximately 84% are seen a single time; 5.5% to 6.5% belongs to the top ten. V was trimmed by 3 bases and J by 1 base, leaving 15 bases between them. This CDR3 is built from 16 residues. Germline values: CDR1 LNHDA, CDR2 SQIVND (reference sequence). Sequenced sample: blood. This clonotype originated in a person aged 18 to 75 in good health. The J gene is TRBJ2-5, the V gene TRBV19, with D possibly being TRBD1 or TRBD2 (6 bases each). The CDR3 is CASSMDTRGAQETQYF. In DNA, the CDR3 is TGTGCCAGTAGTATGGATACGAGGGGGGCCCAAGAGACCCAGTACTTC.